Listed here are 6 T cell receptor beta chains from one sample, sequenced in a study of blood T cell repertoires in COVID-19. Assay used: immunoSEQ multiplex PCR; TCRdb lists only in-frame clones, some missing. The profile shows a few hundred thousand clones, about 80% of them singletons. Sequencing input: peripheral blood. These receptors all stem from a woman older than 75 with acute or convalescent COVID-19.

This clone was detected once. This rearrangement joins TRBV9 to TRBJ1-1; perhaps TRBD1 as D (6 bases). V lost 3 bases and J lost 4, with 13 bases in between. The V gene's germline CDR1 is SGDLS and CDR2 YYNGEE. CDR3 length equals 14 residues. The CDR3 protein is CASSGRGSGTEAFF. The CDR3 DNA follows: TGTGCCAGCAGCGGCAGGGGAAGTGGCACTGAAGCTTTCTTT.

This chain uses TRBV5-1 with TRBJ2-1; possible D gene TRBD1, 6 bases. The germline V and J ends were trimmed by 0 bases and 2 bases, with 9 bases remaining between them. The CDR3 spans 15 residues. The germline gives CDR1 SGHRS, CDR2 YFSETQ. CDR3 sequence (DNA): TGCGCCAGCAGCTTGGACAGGGACCCCTACAATGAGCAGTTCTTC. Amino acid sequence: CASSLDRDPYNEQFF.

The chain has TRBV19 and TRBJ1-5; tentatively, D is TRBD1 (6 bases). Germline loops: CDR1 LNHDA, CDR2 SQIVND (reference sequence). V gave up 5 bases and J gave up 5 bases, with 16 bases separating them. This CDR3 has 15 amino acids. CDR3: CASSPKAGVHQPQHF. CDR3 coding DNA: TGTGCCAGTAGTCCTAAGGCAGGGGTGCATCAGCCCCAGCATTTT.

This clone was picked up a small number of times. The chain links TRBV4-1 to TRBJ1-1; possibly TRBD1 for D (6 bases). The CDR3 has 17 amino acids. Germline V CDR1 and CDR2: MGHRA, YSYEKL. Trimming stripped 0 bases from V and 2 bases from J, with 16 bases between. Here the CDR3 reads CASSQEHRARGNTEAFF. The DNA of the CDR3 is TGCGCCAGCAGCCAAGAGCACAGGGCAAGGGGAAACACTGAAGCTTTCTTT.

CDR3 sequence: CASSPGTESGNTIYF. CDR3 bases: TGCGCCAGCAGCCCCGGTACAGAATCTGGAAACACCATATATTTT. J is TRBJ1-3 and V is TRBV5-1, with unresolved D. From germline, CDR1 is SGHRS and CDR2 YFSETQ. The CDR3 extends over 15 amino acids. The V end was cut by 4 bases, the J end by 1 base, with 12 bases between.

This sequence joins TRBV4-3 and TRBJ1-1, with unresolved D. Germline CDR1 reads LGHNA; CDR2 reads YSLEER. The CDR3 totals 14 residues. The V end lost 0 bases, the J end lost 1 base, and 6 bases lay between the germline ends. The CDR3 reads CASSQDWANTEAFF. As DNA, the CDR3 is TGCGCCAGCAGCCAAGATTGGGCGAACACTGAAGCTTTCTTT.